This TCR beta chain emerged from a study of blood T cell repertoires in COVID-19. The germline V gene encodes CDR1 SGHDN and CDR2 FVKESK. Between the trimmed V and J ends, which lost 4 bases and 3 bases, there was a span of 9 bases. The CDR3 totals 13 residues. Authors' processing steps: For nucleated cells, counts were estimated from reference gene primer amplification. Profiling relied on immunoSEQ multiplex PCR, and the TCRdb table lists in-frame clones only, not all of them. V and J calls and clone size are given by that table; D and trimming were obtained from the DNA. The sample contains about 320,000 clones, 85% to 95% of which appear only once.

This sequence was found in a woman aged 25 to 39 who had been exposed to COVID-19. Source material: PBMCs or T cells enriched from blood (not recorded which). The V gene is TRBV14, the J gene TRBJ1-1, with a tentative D call TRBD1 (5 bases). The chain's CDR3 is CASSLVGDTEAFF. The DNA for the CDR3 is TGTGCCAGCAGCCTAGTAGGGGACACTGAAGCTTTCTTT.